This T cell receptor beta chain was retrieved from a study of blood T cell repertoires in COVID-19. Turning to the study itself: The samples span acute and convalescent COVID-19 from the United States, Italy and Spain. T cells, B-cell-depleted T cells, or PBMCs provided the cDNA or gDNA that served as material.

Original handling: Estimation of nucleated cell counts was performed using reference gene primer amplification. Repertoires were generated with immunoSEQ multiplex PCR, while TCRdb's copy carries only in-frame clones and drops some. Clone size and the V and J calls come from that table; the DNA yielded D and trimming. The sample lists just over 90,000 clones, roughly 72% occurring once. CDR1 is SQVTM, CDR2 ANQGSEA, per germline. With 3 bases removed from V and 0 bases from J, the gap between germline ends came to 8 bases. This CDR3 spans 13 amino acids. The sequenced sample consisted of peripheral blood. The chain couples TRBV29-1 to TRBJ1-1; D might be TRBD1 (6 bases). The source is an older man with acute or convalescent COVID-19. CDR3 bases: TGCAGCGTTGAGGGGACACTGAACACTGAAGCTTTCTTT. The encoded protein is CSVEGTLNTEAFF. The full variable domain, rest sourced from reference TRBV29-1 and TRBJ1-1, is SAVISQKPSRDICQRGTSLTIQCQVDSQVTMMFWYRQQPGQSLTLIATANQGSEATYESGFVIDKFPISRPNLTFSTLTVSNMSPEDSSIYLCSVEGTLNTEAFFGQGTRLTVV.